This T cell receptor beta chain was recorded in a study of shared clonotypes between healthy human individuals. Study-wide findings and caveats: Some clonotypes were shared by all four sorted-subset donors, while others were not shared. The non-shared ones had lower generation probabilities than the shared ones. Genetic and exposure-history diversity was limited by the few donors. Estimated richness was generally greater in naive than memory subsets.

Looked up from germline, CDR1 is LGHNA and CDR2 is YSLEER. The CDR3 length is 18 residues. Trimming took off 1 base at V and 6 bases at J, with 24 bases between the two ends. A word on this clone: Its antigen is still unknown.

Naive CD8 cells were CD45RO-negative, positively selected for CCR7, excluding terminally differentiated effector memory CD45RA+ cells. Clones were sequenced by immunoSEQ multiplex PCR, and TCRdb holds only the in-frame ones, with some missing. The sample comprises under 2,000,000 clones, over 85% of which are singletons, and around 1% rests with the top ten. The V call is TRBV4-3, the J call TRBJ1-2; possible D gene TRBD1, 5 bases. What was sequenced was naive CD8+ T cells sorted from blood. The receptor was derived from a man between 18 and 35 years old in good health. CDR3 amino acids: CASSQGLDRYFVLHGYTF. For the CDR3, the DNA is TGCGCCAGCAGCCAAGGACTAGACAGATATTTCGTCTTGCATGGCTACACCTTC.